This T cell receptor beta chain came from a study of blood T cell repertoires in COVID-19 (dated by TCRdb to the early 2020s). Notes on the research overall: Collaborator samples came from the United States, Italy and Spain and covered acute and convalescent phases of COVID-19. The material from the prospective study consisted of cDNA or gDNA derived from T cells, B-cell-depleted T cells, or PBMCs. Subjects who had been exposed to COVID-19, were actively infected with it, or had recovered from it provided the deeply sampled blood TCRbeta repertoires that made up the dataset. A freely available public database, intended as a resource for researchers studying the immune response to SARS-CoV-2, is where the repertoires were released. Samples were obtained from the ongoing ImmuneRACE study (first 160 participants) and from some 1,200 subjects provided by 6 global collaborators. Nearly every sample came with metadata listing a de-identified subject ID, COVID-19 status, age in years and sex. Where available, HLA class I and class II types were taken from metadata supplied by the sample provider and were not determined by assay-based typing.

At one collaborating source in Seattle, patients were enrolled during active infection and were followed longitudinally through the course of disease. Each collaborating institution followed its own protocols to collect whole blood in K2EDTA tubes. Collaborator samples were shipped for TCRbeta analysis as frozen whole blood, isolated PBMCs, or DNA extracted from either sample type. Notes on this clone: This clone's antigen is unknown. Per-nucleotide qualities are absent, and no much larger clonotype sits a single base away.

Findings and caveats that apply to the study as a whole: How much clinical and demographic metadata was included differed by source and by participant, and the metadata was provided uncurated.

TCRbeta CDR3 regions were amplified from genomic DNA by means of the immunoSEQ Assay, a bias-controlled multiplex PCR. As for the authors' bioinformatics: The number of nucleated cells in each sample was estimated by amplification of reference gene primers within the assay. Sequence reads were collapsed and filtered to measure the absolute abundance of every unique TCRbeta CDR3 rearrangement. For each sample, productive Simpson clonality was calculated as the square root of Simpson's diversity index over productive rearrangements. The table comes from immuneACCESS by way of TCRdb, which keeps in-frame sequences with V and J called. Part of the clones is missing from these tables; in studies checked, under half for an unresolved V gene and the rest for unknown reasons. The D gene and trimming were derived from the DNA, and the V and J assignments and clone size from that table. The sample includes 250,000 or so clones, with about nine tenths observed a single time. Roughly 6% of the sample is held by the ten biggest clonotypes.

Sequencing used peripheral blood. The TCR comes from a young woman with COVID-19, enrolled during active disease.

The CDR3 region: CASSQLGQGNQETQYF. The DNA is as follows: TGTGCCAGCAGCCAACTCGGACAGGGGAATCAAGAGACCCAGTACTTC. The chain is encoded by TRBV4-2 joined to TRBJ2-5; TRBD1 fits 9 bases in the junction. After removal of 2 bases from V and 2 bases from J, the junction retains 6 bases not matched to a gene. The germline V gene supplies CDR1 LGHNA and CDR2 YNFKEQ. The CDR3 numbers 16 residues from cysteine through phenylalanine. Left in the record is the CDR3 DNA by itself, 48 bases read in frame from the first base.